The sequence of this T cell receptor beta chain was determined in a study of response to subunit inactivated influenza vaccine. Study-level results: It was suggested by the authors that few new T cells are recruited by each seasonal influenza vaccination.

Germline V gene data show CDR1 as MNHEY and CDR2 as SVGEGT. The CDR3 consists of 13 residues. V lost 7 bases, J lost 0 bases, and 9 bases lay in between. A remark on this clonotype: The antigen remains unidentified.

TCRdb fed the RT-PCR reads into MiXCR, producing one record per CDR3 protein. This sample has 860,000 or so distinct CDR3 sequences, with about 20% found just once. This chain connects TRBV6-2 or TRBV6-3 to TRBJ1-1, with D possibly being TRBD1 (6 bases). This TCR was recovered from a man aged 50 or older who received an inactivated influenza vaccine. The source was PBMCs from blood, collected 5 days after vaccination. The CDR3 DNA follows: TGTGCCAGCAATGGACAGCTGAACACTGAAGCTTTCTTT. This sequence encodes CASNGQLNTEAFF.